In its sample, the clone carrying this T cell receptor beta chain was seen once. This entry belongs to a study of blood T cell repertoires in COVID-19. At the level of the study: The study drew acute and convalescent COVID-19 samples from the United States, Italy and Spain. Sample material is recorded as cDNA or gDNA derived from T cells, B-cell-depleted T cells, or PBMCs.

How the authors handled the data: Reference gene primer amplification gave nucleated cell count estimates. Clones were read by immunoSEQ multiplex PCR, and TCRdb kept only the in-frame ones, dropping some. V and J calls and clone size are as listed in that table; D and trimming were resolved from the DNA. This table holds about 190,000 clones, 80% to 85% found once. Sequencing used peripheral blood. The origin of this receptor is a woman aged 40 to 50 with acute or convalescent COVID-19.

In nucleotides, the CDR3 is TGTGCCAGCAGCCCAGCCGGGGGCGGGGGTGAAAAACTGTTTTTT. As protein: CASSPAGGGGEKLFF. This rearrangement joins TRBV7-9 to TRBJ1-4; D is possibly TRBD1 (6 bases). The CDR3 covers 15 residues. Germline CDR1 is SEHNR and CDR2 is FQNEAQ (reference sequence). V was clipped by 5 bases and J by 7 bases, with 17 bases between them.